This T cell receptor (beta chain) was found in a study of molecular identifiers for immune sequencing clone quantification. A single record per CDR3 protein comes from TCRdb applying MiXCR to the PCR reads. The repertoire holds around 89,000 distinct CDR3 sequences, with 15% to 20% as singletons. This CDR3 region has 11 residues. Germline lookup yields CDR1 SQVTM and CDR2 ANQGSEA. J lost 5 bases, V lost 7 bases, and 4 bases had no gene match. This clonotype was counted at least ten times. This chain joins TRBV29-1 and TRBJ2-7; 8 positions agree with TRBD1. This TCR was sampled from a human donor in good health. Some libraries in this study had Jurkat cell RNA spiked in. Sequenced input: naive CD8+ T cells from blood, with Jurkat cell RNA spiked in. Stated subset: FACS-sorted CD8+CD4-CCR7+CD45RA+ naive T cells. The CDR3 nucleotides read TGCAGCGCCGACAGGGGCAACGAGCAGTACTTC. Protein sequence: CSADRGNEQYF.